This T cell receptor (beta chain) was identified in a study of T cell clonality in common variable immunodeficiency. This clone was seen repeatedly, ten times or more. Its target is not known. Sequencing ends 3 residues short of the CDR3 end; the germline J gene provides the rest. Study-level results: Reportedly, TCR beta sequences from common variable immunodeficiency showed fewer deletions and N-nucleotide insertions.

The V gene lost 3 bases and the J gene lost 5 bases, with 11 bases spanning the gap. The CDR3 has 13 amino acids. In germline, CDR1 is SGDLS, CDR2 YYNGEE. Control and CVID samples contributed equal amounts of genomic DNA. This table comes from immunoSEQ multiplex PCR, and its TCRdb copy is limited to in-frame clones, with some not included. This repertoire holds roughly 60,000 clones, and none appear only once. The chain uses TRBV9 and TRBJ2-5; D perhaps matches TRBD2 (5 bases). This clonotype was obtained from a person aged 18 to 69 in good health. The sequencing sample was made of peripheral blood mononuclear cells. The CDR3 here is CASSARGLETQYF. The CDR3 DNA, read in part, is TGTGCCAGCAGCGCGCGCGGACTGGAGACC.